This TCR beta chain derives from a study of blood T cell repertoires in COVID-19. Study as a whole: Sample material is recorded as cDNA or gDNA derived from T cells, B-cell-depleted T cells, or PBMCs.

Authors' processing steps: Scientists estimated how many nucleated cells there were by amplifying reference gene primers. Profiling relied on immunoSEQ multiplex PCR, and the TCRdb table lists in-frame clones only, not all of them. V, J and clone size are those of that table, while D and trimming were read from the DNA. The sample consists of roughly 120,000 clones, almost 90% of them appearing once. V shed 4 bases and J shed 4 bases, with 11 bases lying between them. Germline V gives CDR1 LGHDT, CDR2 YNNKEL (reference sequence). The CDR3 consists of 14 residues. The V gene is TRBV3-1 (or the pseudogene TRBV3-2), the J gene TRBJ1-3; D uncertain. Specimen: peripheral blood. This receptor was taken from a woman aged 45-60 years with active or convalescent COVID-19. This CDR3 reads CASSPSGSGNTIYF. DNA of the CDR3: TGTGCCAGCAGCCCCTCGGGGTCGGGAAACACCATATATTTT.